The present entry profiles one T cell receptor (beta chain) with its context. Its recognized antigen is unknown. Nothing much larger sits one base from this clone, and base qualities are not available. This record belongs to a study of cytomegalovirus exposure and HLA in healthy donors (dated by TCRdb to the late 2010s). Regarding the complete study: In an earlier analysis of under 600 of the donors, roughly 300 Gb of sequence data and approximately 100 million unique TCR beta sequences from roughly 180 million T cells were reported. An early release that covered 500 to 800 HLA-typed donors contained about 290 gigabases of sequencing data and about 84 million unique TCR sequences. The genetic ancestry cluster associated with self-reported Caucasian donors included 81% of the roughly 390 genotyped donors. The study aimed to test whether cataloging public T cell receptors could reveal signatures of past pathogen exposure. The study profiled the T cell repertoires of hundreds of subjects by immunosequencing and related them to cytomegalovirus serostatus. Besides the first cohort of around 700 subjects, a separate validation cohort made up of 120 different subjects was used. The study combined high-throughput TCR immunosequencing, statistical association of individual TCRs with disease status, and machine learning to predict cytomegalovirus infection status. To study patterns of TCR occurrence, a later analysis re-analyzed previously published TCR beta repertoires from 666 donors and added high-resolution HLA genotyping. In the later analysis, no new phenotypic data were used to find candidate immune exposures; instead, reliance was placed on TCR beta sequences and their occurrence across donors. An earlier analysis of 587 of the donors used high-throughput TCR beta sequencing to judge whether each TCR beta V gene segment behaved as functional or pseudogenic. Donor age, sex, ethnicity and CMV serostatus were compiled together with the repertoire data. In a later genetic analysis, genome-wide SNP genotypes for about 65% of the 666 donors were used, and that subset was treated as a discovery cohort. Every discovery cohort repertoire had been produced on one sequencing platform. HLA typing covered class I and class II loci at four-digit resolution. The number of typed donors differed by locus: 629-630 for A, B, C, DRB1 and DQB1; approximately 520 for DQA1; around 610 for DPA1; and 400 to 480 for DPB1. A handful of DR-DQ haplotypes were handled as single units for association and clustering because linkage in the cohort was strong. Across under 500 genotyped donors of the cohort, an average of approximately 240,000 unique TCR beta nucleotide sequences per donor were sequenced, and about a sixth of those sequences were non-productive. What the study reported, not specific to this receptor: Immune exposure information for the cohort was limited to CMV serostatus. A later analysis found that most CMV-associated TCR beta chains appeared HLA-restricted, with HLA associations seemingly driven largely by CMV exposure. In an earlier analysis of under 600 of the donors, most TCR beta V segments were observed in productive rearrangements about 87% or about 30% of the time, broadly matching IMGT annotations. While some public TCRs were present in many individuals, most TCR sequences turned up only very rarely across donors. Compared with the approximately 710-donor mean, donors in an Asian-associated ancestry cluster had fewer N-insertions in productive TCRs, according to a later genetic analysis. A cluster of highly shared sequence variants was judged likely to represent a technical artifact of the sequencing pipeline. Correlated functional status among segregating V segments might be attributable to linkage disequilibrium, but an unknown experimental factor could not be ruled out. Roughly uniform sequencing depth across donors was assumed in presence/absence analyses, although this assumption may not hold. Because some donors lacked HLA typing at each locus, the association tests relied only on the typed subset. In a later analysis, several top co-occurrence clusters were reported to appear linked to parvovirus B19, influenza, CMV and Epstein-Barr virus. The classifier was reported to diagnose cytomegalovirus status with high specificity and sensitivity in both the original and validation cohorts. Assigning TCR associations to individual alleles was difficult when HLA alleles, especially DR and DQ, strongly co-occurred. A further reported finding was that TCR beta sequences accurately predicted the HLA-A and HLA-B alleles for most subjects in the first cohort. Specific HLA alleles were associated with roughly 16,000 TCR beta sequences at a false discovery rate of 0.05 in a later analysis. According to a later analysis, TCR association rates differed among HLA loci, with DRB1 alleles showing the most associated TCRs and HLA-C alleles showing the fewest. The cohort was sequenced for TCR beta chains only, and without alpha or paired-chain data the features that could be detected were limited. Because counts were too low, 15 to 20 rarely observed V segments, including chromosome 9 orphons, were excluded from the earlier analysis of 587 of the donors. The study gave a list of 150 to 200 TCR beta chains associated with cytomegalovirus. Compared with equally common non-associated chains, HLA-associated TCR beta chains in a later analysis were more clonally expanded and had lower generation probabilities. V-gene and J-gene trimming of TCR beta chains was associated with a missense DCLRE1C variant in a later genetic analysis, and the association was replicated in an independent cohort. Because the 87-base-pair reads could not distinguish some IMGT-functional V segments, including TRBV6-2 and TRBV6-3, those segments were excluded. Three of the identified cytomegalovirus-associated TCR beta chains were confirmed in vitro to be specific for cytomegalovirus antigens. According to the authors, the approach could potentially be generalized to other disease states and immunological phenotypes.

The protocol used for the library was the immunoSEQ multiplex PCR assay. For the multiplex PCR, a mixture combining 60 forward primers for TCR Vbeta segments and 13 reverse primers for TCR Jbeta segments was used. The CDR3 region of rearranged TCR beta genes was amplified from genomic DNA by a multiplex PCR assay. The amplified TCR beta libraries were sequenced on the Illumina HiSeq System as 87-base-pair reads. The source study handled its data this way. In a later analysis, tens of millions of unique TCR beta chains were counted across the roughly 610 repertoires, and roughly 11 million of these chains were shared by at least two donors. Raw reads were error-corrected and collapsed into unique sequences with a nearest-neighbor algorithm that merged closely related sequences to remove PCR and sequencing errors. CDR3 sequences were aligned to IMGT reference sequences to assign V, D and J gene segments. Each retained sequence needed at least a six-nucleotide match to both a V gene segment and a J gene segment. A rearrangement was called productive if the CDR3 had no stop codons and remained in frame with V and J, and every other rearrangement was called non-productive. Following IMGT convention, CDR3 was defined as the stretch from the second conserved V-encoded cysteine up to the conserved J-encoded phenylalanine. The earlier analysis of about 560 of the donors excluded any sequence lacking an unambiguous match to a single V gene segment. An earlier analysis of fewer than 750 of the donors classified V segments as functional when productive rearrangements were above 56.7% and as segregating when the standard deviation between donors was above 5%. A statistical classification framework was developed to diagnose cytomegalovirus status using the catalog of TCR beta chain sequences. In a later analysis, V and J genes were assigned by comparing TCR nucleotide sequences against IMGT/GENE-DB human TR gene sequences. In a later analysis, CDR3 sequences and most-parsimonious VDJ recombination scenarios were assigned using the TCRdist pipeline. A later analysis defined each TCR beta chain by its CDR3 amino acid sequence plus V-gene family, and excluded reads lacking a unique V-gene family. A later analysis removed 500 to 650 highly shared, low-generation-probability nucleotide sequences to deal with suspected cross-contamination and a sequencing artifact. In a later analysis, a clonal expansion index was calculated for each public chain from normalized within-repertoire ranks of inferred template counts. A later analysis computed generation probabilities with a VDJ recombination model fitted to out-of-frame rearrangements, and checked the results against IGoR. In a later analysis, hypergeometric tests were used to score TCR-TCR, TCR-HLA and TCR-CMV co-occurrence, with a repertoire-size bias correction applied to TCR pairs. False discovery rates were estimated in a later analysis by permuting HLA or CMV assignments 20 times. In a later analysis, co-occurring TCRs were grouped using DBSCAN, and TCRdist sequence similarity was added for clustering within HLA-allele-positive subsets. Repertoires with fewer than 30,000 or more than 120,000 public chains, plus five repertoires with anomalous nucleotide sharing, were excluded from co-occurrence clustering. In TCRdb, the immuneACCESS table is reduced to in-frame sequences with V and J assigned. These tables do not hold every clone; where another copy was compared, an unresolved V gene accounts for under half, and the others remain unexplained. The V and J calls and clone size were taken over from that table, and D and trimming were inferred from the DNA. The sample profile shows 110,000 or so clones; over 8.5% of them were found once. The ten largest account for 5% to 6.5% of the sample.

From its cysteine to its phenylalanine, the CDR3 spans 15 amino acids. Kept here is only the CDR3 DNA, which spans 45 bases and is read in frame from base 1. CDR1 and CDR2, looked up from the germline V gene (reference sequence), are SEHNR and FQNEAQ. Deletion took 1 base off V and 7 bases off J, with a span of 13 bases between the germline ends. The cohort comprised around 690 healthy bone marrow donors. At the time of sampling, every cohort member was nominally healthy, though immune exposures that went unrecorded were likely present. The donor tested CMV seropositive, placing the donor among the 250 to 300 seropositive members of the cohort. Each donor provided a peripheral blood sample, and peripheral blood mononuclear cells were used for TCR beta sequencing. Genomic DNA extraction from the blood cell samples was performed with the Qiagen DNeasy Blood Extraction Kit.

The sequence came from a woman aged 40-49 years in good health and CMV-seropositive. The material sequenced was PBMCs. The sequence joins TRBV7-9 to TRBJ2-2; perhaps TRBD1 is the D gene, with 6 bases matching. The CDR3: CASSLVSGENGELFF. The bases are TGTGCCAGCAGCTTAGTTTCAGGGGAGAACGGGGAGCTGTTTTTT.